This entry describes one TCR beta chain. What it binds is not known. This specimen comes from a study of PD-1 blockade in classical Hodgkin lymphoma. The study's findings and limits: The diversity seen at baseline in complete responders resembled that of newly diagnosed patients.

The patients all showed relapse after autologous stem cell transplantation, while their brentuximab vedotin exposure varied. This CDR3 comprises 13 residues. From germline, CDR1 is SEHNR and CDR2 FQNEAQ (reference sequence). V lost 6 bases to trimming and J lost 5 bases; unmatched junction nucleotides: 5. Produced via immunoSEQ multiplex PCR; TCRdb's table is partial and in-frame only. Of 100,000 or so clones listed, approximately 90% are singletons. Sequencing was performed on peripheral blood mononuclear cells (PBMCs), taken before the second cycle of nivolumab. The receptor comes from a human donor with classical Hodgkin lymphoma. The rearrangement joins TRBV7-9 to TRBJ2-7, with 9 bases lining up with TRBD1. The chain's CDR3 is CASRLTGGDEQYF. The CDR3 DNA follows: TGTGCCAGCAGGTTGACAGGGGGTGACGAGCAGTACTTC.